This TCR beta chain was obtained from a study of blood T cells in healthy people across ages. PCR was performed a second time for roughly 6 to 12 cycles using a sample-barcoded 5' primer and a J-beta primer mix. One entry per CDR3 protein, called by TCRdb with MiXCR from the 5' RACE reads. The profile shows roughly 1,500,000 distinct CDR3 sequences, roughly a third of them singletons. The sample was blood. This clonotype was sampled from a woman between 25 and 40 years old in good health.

The CDR3 DNA is TGTGCCAGCAGTTACTCTTTTCCAAACACTGAAGCTTTCTTT. This gives the protein CASSYSFPNTEAFF. The chain employs TRBV6-5 and TRBJ1-1; D is uncertain. This CDR3 has 14 residues. Germline assignment: CDR1 MNHEY and CDR2 SVGAGI. V dropped 0 bases and J dropped 2 bases, with 7 bases sitting between them.